The 19 T cell receptor beta chains presented below share a single source sample, sequenced in a study of shared clonotypes between healthy human individuals. Repertoires were generated with immunoSEQ multiplex PCR, while TCRdb's copy carries only in-frame clones and drops some. The sample holds about 360,000 clones; 73% are singletons and the top ten take 10%. Sequenced material: memory CD4+ T cells sorted from blood. As for subset: CD45RA-negative fraction. Receptors were obtained from a man in his thirties or forties in good health.

This clone was counted a few times. The rearrangement uses TRBV7-2 and TRBJ2-7; D is perhaps TRBD2 (6 bases). V was pared by 1 base and J by 8 bases, with 15 bases between. Germline assignment: CDR1 SGHTA and CDR2 FQGNSA. The CDR3 is 14 residues long. The CDR3 spells CASSLGNRDSKQYF. For the CDR3, the DNA is TGTGCCAGCAGCTTAGGGAACCGGGACTCCAAGCAGTACTTC.

The rearrangement uses TRBV5-1 and TRBJ1-1; 7 bases align to TRBD1. The CDR3 has 15 amino acids. After removal of 4 bases from V and 0 bases from J, the junction contained 6 bases not matched to a gene. Germline CDR1 is SGHRS and CDR2 is YFSETQ. Here the CDR3 DNA reads TGCGCCAGCAGCCTGACAGGGAACATGAACACTGAAGCTTTCTTT. Translation gives CASSLTGNMNTEAFF.

Only one count was recorded for this clone. This rearrangement joins TRBV5-5 to TRBJ2-1, with D unclear. The CDR3 covers 13 residues. V was trimmed by 0 bases and J by 3 bases, leaving 4 bases between them. Germline lookup yields CDR1 SGHKS and CDR2 YYEKEE (reference sequence). The DNA for the CDR3 is TGTGCCAGCAGCTTGGCTTTCTACAATGAGCAGTTCTTC. Translating it yields CASSLAFYNEQFF.

V is TRBV5-6 and J is TRBJ2-3; 11 nucleotides line up with TRBD2. The CDR3 extends over 18 amino acids. J was trimmed by 0 bases and V by 4 bases; bases with no gene match: 10. The germline CDR1 and CDR2 sequences are SGHDT and YYEEEE. CDR3 amino acids: CASSVMTSGDTSTDTQYF. The CDR3 nucleotides are TGTGCCAGCAGCGTCATGACTAGCGGGGATACTAGCACAGATACGCAGTATTTT.

The genes are TRBV7-9 and TRBJ2-1; the match to TRBD2 covers 15 bases. This CDR3 is 14 amino acids long. Germline V CDR1 and CDR2: SEHNR, FQNEAQ (reference sequence). V dropped 8 bases and J dropped 9; count of bases not matched to a gene: 5. In DNA form, the CDR3 reads TGTGCCAGCCGGACTAGCGGGAGGGGTAGTGAGCAGTTCTTC. Amino acid sequence: CASRTSGRGSEQFF.

This clone rates as medium-sized (0.01 to 0.1%). The chain uses TRBV27 and TRBJ2-1; TRBD1 might be the D (6 bases). This CDR3 has 17 amino acids. The V end was cut by 6 bases, the J end by 1 base, with 19 bases between. The germline gives CDR1 MNHEY, CDR2 SMNVEV (reference sequence). The CDR3 DNA follows: TGTGCCAGCAGCCAAAGGTGGACAGCCTTTTCCTACAATGAGCAGTTCTTC. Translating gives CASSQRWTAFSYNEQFF.

This clone occurred a few times. The chain links TRBV7-9 to TRBJ2-1; TRBD1 is a possible D gene (5 bases). The CDR3 length is 19 residues. Trimming took off 3 bases at V and 0 bases at J, with 21 bases between the two ends. Germline-derived CDR1 and CDR2 are SEHNR and FQNEAQ (reference sequence). The CDR3 loop is CASSLVQGRNNSSYNEQFF. As DNA, the CDR3 is TGTGCCAGCAGCTTGGTTCAGGGCCGGAACAACAGCTCCTACAATGAGCAGTTCTTC.

The gene calls are TRBV4-3 and TRBJ2-7; D gene unclear. CDR1 LGHNA and CDR2 YSLEER come from the germline V gene. V was clipped by 0 bases and J by 2 bases, with 8 bases between them. The CDR3 contains 14 residues. CDR3 amino acids: CASSQELAPYEQYF. In DNA form, the CDR3 reads TGCGCCAGCAGCCAAGAGCTGGCCCCCTACGAGCAGTACTTC.

J is TRBJ2-1 and V is TRBV5-6; no clear D. Germline V gene data show CDR1 as SGHDT and CDR2 as YYEEEE. This CDR3 is built from 16 residues. The ends were cut back, 0 bases at V and 0 bases at J, with 10 bases in the middle. For the CDR3, the DNA is TGTGCCAGCAGCTTGGATGCAGGTAGCTCCTACAATGAGCAGTTCTTC. It codes for CASSLDAGSSYNEQFF.

The chain couples TRBV6-5 to TRBJ2-7; TRBD2 matches at 9 bases. Germline V CDR1 and CDR2: MNHEY, SVGAGI. With V trimmed by 2 bases and J by 2 bases, 1 base remained unmatched. The CDR3 covers 14 residues. The CDR3 DNA sequence: TGTGCCAGCAGTTACCTAGCGGGACCCTACGAGCAGTACTTC. Its translation: CASSYLAGPYEQYF.

The gene calls are TRBV5-4 and TRBJ2-5; TRBD2 agrees at 13 bases. The J segment lost 4 bases and the V segment lost 3 bases, leaving 6 bases of the junction unmatched. Germline V lookup: CDR1 SGHNT, CDR2 YYREEE (reference sequence). The CDR3 consists of 16 residues. CDR3 DNA: TGTGCCAGCAGCTACGGACTAGCGGGAGTAGGAGAGACCCAGTACTTC. It specifies CASSYGLAGVGETQYF.

This clone was found a few times. V gene TRBV10-3 combines with J gene TRBJ2-3; 8 bases are shared with TRBD1. The CDR3 has 15 residues. Trimming took 3 bases from V and 3 from J; bases not matched to a gene: 5. Germline V gene data show CDR1 as ENHRY and CDR2 as SYGVKD. CDR3 nucleotide sequence: TGTGCCATCAGTGAACCGGGACAGGCAACAGATACGCAGTATTTT. Encoded protein: CAISEPGQATDTQYF.

The rearrangement joins TRBV6-1 to TRBJ2-5; D is perhaps TRBD2 (6 bases). This CDR3 region has 13 residues. CDR1 is MNHNS, CDR2 SASEGT, per germline. Trimming cost V 0 bases and J 7 bases, with 9 bases left between them. The CDR3 DNA reads TGTGCCAGCAGTGAAGCACGGGGGAGGACCCAGTACTTC. Translating it yields CASSEARGRTQYF.

The V and J genes are TRBV28 and TRBJ2-5, with D possibly called TRBD1 or TRBD2 (5 bases each). V was cut by 6 bases and J by 2 bases, with 13 bases left in between. CDR3 length: 14 amino acids. Germline V gene sequence: CDR1 MDHEN, CDR2 SYDVKM. The CDR3 loop reads CASRGTWTQETQYF. DNA of the CDR3: TGTGCCAGCAGAGGGACCTGGACTCAAGAGACCCAGTACTTC.

The CDR3 bases are TGTGCCAGCAGTCAAGGGGTAGGAACTGAAGCTTTCTTT. Translated, it gives CASSQGVGTEAFF. The rearrangement joins TRBV6-5 to TRBJ1-1, with D perhaps TRBD1 (5 bases). V was pared by 5 bases and J by 5 bases, with 12 bases between. The CDR3 runs to 13 residues. In germline, CDR1 is MNHEY, CDR2 SVGAGI.

The genes are TRBV28 and TRBJ1-5; perhaps TRBD1 as D (6 bases). V lost 6 bases, J lost 2 bases, and 11 bases lay in between. There are 14 residues in the CDR3. Germline assignment: CDR1 MDHEN and CDR2 SYDVKM. The CDR3 bases are TGTGCCAGCAGACCCGGGACACGCAATCAGCCCCAGCATTTT. Its protein product is CASRPGTRNQPQHF.

This clone was seen ten or more times. The CDR3 sequence is CASSYGTRQEADTQYF. The CDR3 bases are TGCGCCAGCAGCTACGGGACTAGGCAGGAGGCGGATACGCAGTATTTT. The chain employs TRBV5-1 and TRBJ2-3; TRBD2 matches at 8 bases. This CDR3 has 16 residues. CDR1 SGHRS and CDR2 YFSETQ come from the germline V gene. Unmatched junction bases numbered 12, after V lost 3 bases and J lost 6 bases. Based on the CDR3 plus reference TRBV5-1 and TRBJ2-3, the full variable domain is KAGVTQTPRYLIKTRGQQVTLSCSPISGHRSVSWYQQTPGQGLQFLFEYFSETQRNKGNFPGRFSGRQFSNSRSEMNVSTLELGDSALYLCASSYGTRQEADTQYFGPGTRLTVL.

This chain links TRBV6-1 with TRBJ2-4; 12 bases fit TRBD2. With V trimmed by 5 bases and J by 1 base, 18 bases remained unmatched. CDR3 length: 21 residues. Germline CDR1 and CDR2: MNHNS and SASEGT. The CDR3 loop is CASSQDLPTSGRFAAKNIQYF. DNA for the CDR3: TGTGCCAGCAGTCAAGACCTCCCCACTAGCGGGAGGTTTGCGGCCAAAAACATTCAGTACTTC.

V and J are TRBV10-2 and TRBJ1-3; no definite D call. Germline CDR1 reads WSHSY; CDR2 reads SAAADI. The CDR3 totals 18 residues. V was shortened by 1 base and J by 2 bases, with 18 bases between the two germline ends. CDR3 sequence reads: CASSEWGEAGAAGNTIYF. As DNA, the CDR3 is TGCGCCAGCAGTGAGTGGGGTGAGGCAGGCGCGGCTGGAAACACCATATATTTT.